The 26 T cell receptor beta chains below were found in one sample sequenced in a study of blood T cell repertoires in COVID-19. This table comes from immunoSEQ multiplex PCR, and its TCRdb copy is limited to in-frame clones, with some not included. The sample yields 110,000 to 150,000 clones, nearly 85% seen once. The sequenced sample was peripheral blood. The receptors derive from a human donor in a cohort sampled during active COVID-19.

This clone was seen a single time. This CDR3 reads CASSKTTSGANNEQFF. CDR3 in DNA: TGCGCCAGCAGCAAGACAACTAGCGGGGCAAACAATGAGCAGTTCTTC. This chain links TRBV5-1 with TRBJ2-1; 10 nucleotides line up with TRBD2. Per the germline V gene, CDR1 is SGHRS and CDR2 is YFSETQ. Losses at the gene ends were 4 bases for V and 5 bases for J; bases not matched to a gene: 9. This CDR3 spans 16 amino acids.

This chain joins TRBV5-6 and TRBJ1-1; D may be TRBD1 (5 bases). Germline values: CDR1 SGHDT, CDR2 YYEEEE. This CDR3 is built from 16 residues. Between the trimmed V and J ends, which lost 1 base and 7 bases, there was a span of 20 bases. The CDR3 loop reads CASSLSPRAHIIEAFF. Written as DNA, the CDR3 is TGTGCCAGCAGCTTGTCCCCCAGGGCCCACATAATTGAAGCTTTCTTT.

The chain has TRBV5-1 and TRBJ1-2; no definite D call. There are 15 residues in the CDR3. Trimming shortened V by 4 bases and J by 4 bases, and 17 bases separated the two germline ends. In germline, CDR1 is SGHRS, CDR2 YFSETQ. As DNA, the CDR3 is TGCGCCAGCAGCCAATTCCGCGAAAGAAGCTATGGCTACACCTTC. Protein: CASSQFRERSYGYTF.

Here the CDR3 DNA reads TGTGCCAGCAGCCATCCGGGACACATCACTGAAGCTTTCTTT. It codes for CASSHPGHITEAFF. The chain links TRBV14 to TRBJ1-1; D is perhaps TRBD1 (6 bases). The CDR3 totals 14 residues. With 3 bases removed from V and 4 bases from J, the gap between germline ends came to 12 bases. Looked up from germline, CDR1 is SGHDN and CDR2 is FVKESK.

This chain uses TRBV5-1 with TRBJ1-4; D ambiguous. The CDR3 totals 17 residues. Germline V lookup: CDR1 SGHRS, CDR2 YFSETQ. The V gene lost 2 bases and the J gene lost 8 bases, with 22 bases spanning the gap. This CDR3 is CASSLNSWGTGKEKLFF. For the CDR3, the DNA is TGCGCCAGCAGCTTAAACTCCTGGGGTACGGGAAAGGAAAAACTGTTTTTT.

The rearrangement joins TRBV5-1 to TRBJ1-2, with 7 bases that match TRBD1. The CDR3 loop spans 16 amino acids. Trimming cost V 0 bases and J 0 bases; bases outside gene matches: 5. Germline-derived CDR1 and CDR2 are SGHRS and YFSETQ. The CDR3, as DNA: TGCGCCAGCAGCTTGGGATTAGGGACAGCTAACTATGGCTACACCTTC. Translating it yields CASSLGLGTANYGYTF.

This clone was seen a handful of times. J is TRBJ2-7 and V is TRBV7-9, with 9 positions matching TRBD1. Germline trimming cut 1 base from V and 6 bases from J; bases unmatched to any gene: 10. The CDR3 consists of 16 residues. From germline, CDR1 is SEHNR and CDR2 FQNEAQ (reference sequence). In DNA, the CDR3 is TGTGCCAGCAGCTTAGAAGCCGGGACAGGGTATTCCGAGCAGTACTTC. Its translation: CASSLEAGTGYSEQYF. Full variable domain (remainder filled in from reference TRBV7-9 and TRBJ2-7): DTGVSQNPRHKITKRGQNVTFRCDPISEHNRLYWYRQTLGQGPEFLTYFQNEAQLEKSRLLSDRFSAERPKGSFSTLEIQRTEQGDSAMYLCASSLEAGTGYSEQYFGPGTRLTVT.

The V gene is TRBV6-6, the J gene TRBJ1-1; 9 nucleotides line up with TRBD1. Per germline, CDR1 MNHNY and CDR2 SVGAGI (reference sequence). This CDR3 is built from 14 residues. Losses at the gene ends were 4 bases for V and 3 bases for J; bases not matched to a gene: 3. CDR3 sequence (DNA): TGTGCCAGCAGTTCACAGGGGGCGGACACTGAAGCTTTCTTT. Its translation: CASSSQGADTEAFF.

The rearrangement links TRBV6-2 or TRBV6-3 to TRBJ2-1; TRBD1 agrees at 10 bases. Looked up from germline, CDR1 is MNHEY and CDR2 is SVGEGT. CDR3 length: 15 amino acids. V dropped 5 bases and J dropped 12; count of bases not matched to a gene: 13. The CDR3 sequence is CASSKTGTGVFRQFF. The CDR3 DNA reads TGTGCCAGCAGTAAAACCGGGACAGGGGTGTTTAGGCAGTTCTTC.

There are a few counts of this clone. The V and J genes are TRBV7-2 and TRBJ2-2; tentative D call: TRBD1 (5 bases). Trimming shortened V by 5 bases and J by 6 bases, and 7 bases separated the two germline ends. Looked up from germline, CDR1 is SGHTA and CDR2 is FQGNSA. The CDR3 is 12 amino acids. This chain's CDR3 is CASSMTAGELFF. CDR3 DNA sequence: TGTGCCAGCAGCATGACAGCCGGGGAGCTGTTTTTT.

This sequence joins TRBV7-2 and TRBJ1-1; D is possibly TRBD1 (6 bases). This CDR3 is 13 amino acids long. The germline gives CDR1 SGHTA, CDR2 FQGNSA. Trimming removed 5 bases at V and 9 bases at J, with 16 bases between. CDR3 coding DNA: TGTGCCAGCAGCGATAGTCCAGGGGTTAAAGCTTTCTTT. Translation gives CASSDSPGVKAFF.

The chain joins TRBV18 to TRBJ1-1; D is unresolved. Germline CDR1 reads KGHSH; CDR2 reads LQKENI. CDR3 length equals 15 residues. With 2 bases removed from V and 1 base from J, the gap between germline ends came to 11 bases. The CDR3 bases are TGTGCCAGCTCACCAGGTCAGGTACCGAACACTGAAGCTTTCTTT. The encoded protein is CASSPGQVPNTEAFF. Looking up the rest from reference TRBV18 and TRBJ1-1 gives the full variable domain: NAGVMQNPRHLVRRRGQEARLRCSPMKGHSHVYWYRQLPEEGLKFMVYLQKENIIDESGMPKERFSAEFPKEGPSILRIQQVVRGDSAAYFCASSPGQVPNTEAFFGQGTRLTVV.

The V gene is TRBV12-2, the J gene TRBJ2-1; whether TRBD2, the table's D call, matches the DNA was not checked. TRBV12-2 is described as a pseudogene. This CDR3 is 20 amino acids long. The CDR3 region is CASRFHKSPGSRYAYNEQFF. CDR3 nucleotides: TGTGCAAGTCGCTTCCATAAGTCCCCCGGGAGTAGATATGCCTACAATGAGCAGTTCTTC.

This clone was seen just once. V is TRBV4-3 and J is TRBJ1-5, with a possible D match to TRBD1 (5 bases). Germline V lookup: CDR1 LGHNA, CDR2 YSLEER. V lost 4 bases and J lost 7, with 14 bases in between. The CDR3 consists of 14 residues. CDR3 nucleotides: TGCGCCAGCAGCCGTAACAGGAATTCGCAGCCCCAGCATTTT. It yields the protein CASSRNRNSQPQHF.

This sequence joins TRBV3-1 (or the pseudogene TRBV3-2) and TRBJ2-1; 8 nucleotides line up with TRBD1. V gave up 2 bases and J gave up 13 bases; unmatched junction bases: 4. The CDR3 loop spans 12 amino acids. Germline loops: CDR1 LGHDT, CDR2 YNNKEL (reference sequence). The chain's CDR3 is CASSQSDRDQFF. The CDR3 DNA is TGTGCCAGCAGCCAATCGGACAGGGATCAGTTCTTC.

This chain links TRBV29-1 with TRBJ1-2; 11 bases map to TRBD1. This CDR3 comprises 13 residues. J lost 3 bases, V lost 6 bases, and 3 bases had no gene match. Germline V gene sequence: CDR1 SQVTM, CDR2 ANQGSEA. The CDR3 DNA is TGCAGCGTGGGGACAGGGGGAGACTATGGCTACACCTTC. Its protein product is CSVGTGGDYGYTF. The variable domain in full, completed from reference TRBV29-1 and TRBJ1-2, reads SAVISQKPSRDICQRGTSLTIQCQVDSQVTMMFWYRQQPGQSLTLIATANQGSEATYESGFVIDKFPISRPNLTFSTLTVSNMSPEDSSIYLCSVGTGGDYGYTFGSGTRLTVV.

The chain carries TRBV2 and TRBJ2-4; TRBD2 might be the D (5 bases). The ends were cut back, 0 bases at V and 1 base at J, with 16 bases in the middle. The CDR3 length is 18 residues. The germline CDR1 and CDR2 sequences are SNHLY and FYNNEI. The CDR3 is CASSEAPEALWAKNIQYF. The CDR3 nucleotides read TGTGCCAGCAGTGAAGCCCCGGAGGCCCTTTGGGCCAAAAACATTCAGTACTTC.

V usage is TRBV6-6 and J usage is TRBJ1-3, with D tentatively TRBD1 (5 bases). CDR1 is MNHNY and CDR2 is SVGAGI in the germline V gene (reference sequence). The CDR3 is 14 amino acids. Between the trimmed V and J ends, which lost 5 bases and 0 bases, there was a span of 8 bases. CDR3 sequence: CASSPTGSGNTIYF. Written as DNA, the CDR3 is TGTGCCAGCAGTCCCACAGGCTCTGGAAACACCATATATTTT.

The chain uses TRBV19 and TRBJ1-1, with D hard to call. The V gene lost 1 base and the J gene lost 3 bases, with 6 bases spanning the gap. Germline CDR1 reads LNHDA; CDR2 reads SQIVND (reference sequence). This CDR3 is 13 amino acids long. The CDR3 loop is CASSIGPDTEAFF. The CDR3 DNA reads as TGTGCCAGTAGTATAGGGCCTGACACTGAAGCTTTCTTT.

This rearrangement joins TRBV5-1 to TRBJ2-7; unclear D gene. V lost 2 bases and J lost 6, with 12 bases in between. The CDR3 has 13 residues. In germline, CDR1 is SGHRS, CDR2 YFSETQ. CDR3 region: CASSLDPGFEQYV. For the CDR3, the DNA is TGCGCCAGCAGCTTAGACCCCGGGTTCGAGCAGTACGTC.

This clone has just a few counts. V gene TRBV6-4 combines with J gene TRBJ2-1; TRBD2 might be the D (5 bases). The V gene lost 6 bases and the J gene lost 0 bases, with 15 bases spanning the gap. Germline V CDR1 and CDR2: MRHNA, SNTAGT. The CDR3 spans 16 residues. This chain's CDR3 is CASSARTGSSYNEQFF. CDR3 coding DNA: TGTGCCAGCAGCGCCCGGACTGGAAGCTCCTACAATGAGCAGTTCTTC.

The CDR3 nucleotides are TGTGCCAGTAGTCTGCGGGGAGGGTTGTACGAGCAGTACTTC. Amino acids: CASSLRGGLYEQYF. V and J are TRBV19 and TRBJ2-7, with 7 bases lining up with TRBD2. Unmatched junction bases numbered 8, after V lost 5 bases and J lost 4 bases. The CDR3 is made up of 14 amino acids. Germline CDR1 is LNHDA and CDR2 is SQIVND (reference sequence).

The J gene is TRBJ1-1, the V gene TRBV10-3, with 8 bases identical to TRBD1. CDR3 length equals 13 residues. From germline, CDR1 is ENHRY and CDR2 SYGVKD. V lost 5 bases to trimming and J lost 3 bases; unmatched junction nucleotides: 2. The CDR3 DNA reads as TGTGCCATCAGTCAGACAGGGGACACTGAAGCTTTCTTT. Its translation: CAISQTGDTEAFF.

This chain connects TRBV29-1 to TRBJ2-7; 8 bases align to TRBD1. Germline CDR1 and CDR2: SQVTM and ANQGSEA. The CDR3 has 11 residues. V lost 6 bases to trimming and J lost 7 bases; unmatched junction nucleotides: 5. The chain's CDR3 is CSVGTGWEQYF. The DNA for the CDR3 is TGCAGCGTAGGGACAGGTTGGGAGCAGTACTTC.

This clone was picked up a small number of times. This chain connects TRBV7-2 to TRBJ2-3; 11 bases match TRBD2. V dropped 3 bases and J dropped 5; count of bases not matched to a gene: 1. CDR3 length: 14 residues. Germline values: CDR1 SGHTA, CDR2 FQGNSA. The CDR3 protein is CASSFSGGVDTQYF. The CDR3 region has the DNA TGTGCCAGCAGCTTTAGCGGGGGGGTAGATACGCAGTATTTT.

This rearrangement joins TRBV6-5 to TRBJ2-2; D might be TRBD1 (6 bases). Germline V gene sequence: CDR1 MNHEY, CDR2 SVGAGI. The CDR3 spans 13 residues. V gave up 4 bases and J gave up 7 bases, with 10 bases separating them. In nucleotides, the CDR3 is TGTGCCAGCAGTTTACAGGGATTCGGGGAGCTGTTTTTT. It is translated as CASSLQGFGELFF.